This TCR beta chain is from a study of blood T cells in healthy people across ages. On the study more broadly: Template switching retrieved approximately one barcoded beta molecule for each two T cells.

The individuals who served as donors were healthy Caucasians living in Russia, aged roughly 6 to 95. PCR was performed a second time for about 7 to 12 cycles using a sample-barcoded 5' primer and a J-beta primer mix. TCRdb recomputed calls from the 5' RACE reads with MiXCR, one row per CDR3 protein. Of about a million distinct CDR3 sequences listed, under 40% are singletons. General observations from the study: Measured against age, TCR beta diversity per million T cells decreased in a roughly linear manner.

To note about this clonotype: Its matching antigen is unknown.

This sequence was found in a man between 18 and 29 years old in good health. Input material: blood.

This CDR3 is CASSQEGGGADTQYF. The CDR3 DNA follows: TGTGCCAGCAGCCAAGAGGGCGGGGGCGCAGATACGCAGTATTTT. The V call is TRBV4-2, the J call TRBJ2-3, with D maybe TRBD2 (7 bases). The CDR3 runs to 15 residues. V was cut by 0 bases and J by 4 bases, with 11 bases left in between. The germline CDR1 and CDR2 sequences are LGHNA and YNFKEQ.